These T cell receptor beta chains were read from a single sample in a study of CD8 T cells in ankylosing spondylitis. One entry per CDR3 protein results from TCRdb running MiXCR on the 5' RACE reads. This table has about 160,000 distinct CDR3 sequences, 9.8% appearing once. The sequenced material came from blood, either unsorted or a sorted T cell fraction (not recorded which). Receptors originate from a female donor with ankylosing spondylitis or in good health (not recorded which). Both conserved end residues are part of each CDR3. D genes are given only for firm matches. Size is omitted from some rows. Given values are once, few, many or a class for expanded clones.

clone size: few
V gene: TRBV11-3
D gene: -
J gene: TRBJ1-4
CDR3 protein: CASSPGRGSTNEKLFF
CDR3 DNA: TGTGCCAGCAGCCCTGGACGGGGGTCGACTAATGAAAAACTGTTTTTT

clone size: many
V gene: TRBV9
D gene: -
J gene: TRBJ2-4
CDR3 protein: CASSVATEAIQYF
CDR3 DNA: TGTGCCAGCAGCGTAGCTACTGAGGCCATTCAGTACTTC

clone size: few
V gene: TRBV7-9
D gene: TRBD2
J gene: TRBJ2-3
CDR3 protein: CASSYSSGDTDTQYF
CDR3 DNA: TGTGCCAGCAGCTATTCTAGCGGGGACACAGATACGCAGTATTTT

clone size: -
V gene: TRBV7-2
D gene: -
J gene: TRBJ2-7
CDR3 protein: CASSLEYF
CDR3 DNA: TGTGCCAGCAGCTTGGAGTACTTC

clone size: many
V gene: TRBV6-2/TRBV6-3
D gene: -
J gene: TRBJ2-1
CDR3 protein: CAIESLPGGNYNEQFF
CDR3 DNA: TGTGCCATTGAGTCCTTACCGGGGGGCAACTACAATGAGCAGTTCTTC

clone size: few
V gene: TRBV7-9
D gene: TRBD2
J gene: TRBJ2-5
CDR3 protein: CASSSTSVGETQYF
CDR3 DNA: TGTGCCAGCAGCTCTACTAGCGTGGGGGAGACCCAGTACTTC

clone size: -
V gene: TRBV27
D gene: TRBD2
J gene: TRBJ2-3
CDR3 protein: CAGSFSGTSGSADTQYF
CDR3 DNA: TGTGCCGGCAGTTTCTCCGGAACTAGCGGGAGTGCAGATACGCAGTATTTT

clone size: -
V gene: TRBV20-1
D gene: -
J gene: TRBJ2-5
CDR3 protein: CSAPTADRQPRETQYF
CDR3 DNA: TGCAGTGCTCCCACCGCTGACCGACAGCCAAGAGAGACCCAGTACTTC

clone size: few
V gene: TRBV19
D gene: TRBD2
J gene: TRBJ2-1
CDR3 protein: CASSPLAGGSYNEQFF
CDR3 DNA: TGTGCCAGTAGTCCTTTAGCGGGTGGCTCCTACAATGAGCAGTTCTTC

clone size: few
V gene: TRBV3-1
D gene: -
J gene: TRBJ2-7
CDR3 protein: CASSQDRGDRYEQYF
CDR3 DNA: TGTGCCAGCAGCCAAGATAGGGGGGATAGGTACGAGCAGTACTTC

clone size: -
V gene: TRBV7-9
D gene: TRBD1
J gene: TRBJ2-1
CDR3 protein: CASSKPGQSINEQFF
CDR3 DNA: TGTGCCAGCAGCAAGCCGGGACAGTCTATTAATGAGCAGTTCTTC

clone size: -
V gene: TRBV6-2/TRBV6-3
D gene: -
J gene: TRBJ1-5
CDR3 protein: CASSFTGPQHF
CDR3 DNA: TGTGCCAGCAGTTTCACGGGGCCCCAGCATTTT

clone size: -
V gene: TRBV20-1
D gene: -
J gene: TRBJ2-7
CDR3 protein: CCARDKDLGGPLSYEQYF
CDR3 DNA: TGCTGTGCTAGAGATAAAGATCTGGGGGGCCCCCTATCCTACGAGCAGTACTTC

clone size: few
V gene: TRBV7-9
D gene: TRBD1
J gene: TRBJ1-1
CDR3 protein: CASSPGTGGPYTEAFF
CDR3 DNA: TGTGCCAGCAGCCCGGGGACAGGGGGCCCGTACACTGAAGCTTTCTTT

clone size: many
V gene: TRBV27
D gene: -
J gene: TRBJ1-2
CDR3 protein: CATLHEGGYTF
CDR3 DNA: TGTGCCACCCTCCACGAAGGTGGCTACACCTTC

clone size: few
V gene: TRBV27
D gene: -
J gene: TRBJ1-1
CDR3 protein: CASSGGGFSYMNTEAFF
CDR3 DNA: TGTGCCAGCAGTGGGGGGGGGTTTAGCTATATGAACACTGAAGCTTTCTTT

clone size: -
V gene: TRBV28
D gene: TRBD2
J gene: TRBJ2-1
CDR3 protein: CASSPRAGGPNEQFF
CDR3 DNA: TGTGCCAGCAGTCCTAGAGCGGGAGGGCCCAATGAGCAGTTCTTC

clone size: many
V gene: TRBV25-1
D gene: TRBD1
J gene: TRBJ1-1
CDR3 protein: CASSVDRVTEAFF
CDR3 DNA: TGTGCCAGCAGTGTAGACAGGGTTACTGAAGCTTTCTTT

clone size: few
V gene: TRBV27
D gene: TRBD1
J gene: TRBJ1-1
CDR3 protein: CASSLFAGGLNTEAFF
CDR3 DNA: TGTGCCAGCAGTTTATTTGCAGGGGGGTTGAACACTGAAGCTTTCTTT

clone size: -
V gene: TRBV4-3
D gene: -
J gene: TRBJ2-3
CDR3 protein: CASSQGRGISTDTQYF
CDR3 DNA: TGCGCCAGCAGCCAAGGTCGGGGAATTAGCACAGATACGCAGTATTTT

clone size: few
V gene: TRBV7-9
D gene: TRBD1
J gene: TRBJ2-7
CDR3 protein: CASSPWDRGYEQYF
CDR3 DNA: TGTGCCAGCAGCCCATGGGACAGGGGATACGAGCAGTACTTC

clone size: once
V gene: TRBV3-1
D gene: TRBD2
J gene: TRBJ2-3
CDR3 protein: CASSQDPPTGTSGRTDTQYF
CDR3 DNA: TGTGCCAGCAGCCAAGATCCCCCTACCGGGACTAGCGGGCGCACAGATACGCAGTATTTT

clone size: -
V gene: TRBV5-5
D gene: TRBD2
J gene: TRBJ2-7
CDR3 protein: CASSLEASGTYEQYF
CDR3 DNA: TGTGCCAGCAGCTTAGAGGCTAGCGGTACCTACGAGCAGTACTTC

clone size: few
V gene: TRBV20-1
D gene: -
J gene: TRBJ2-7
CDR3 protein: CSANILSGSSYEQYF
CDR3 DNA: TGCAGTGCGAACATACTGAGCGGTAGCTCCTACGAGCAGTACTTC

clone size: -
V gene: TRBV7-9
D gene: -
J gene: TRBJ1-1
CDR3 protein: CASSYEAFF
CDR3 DNA: TGTGCCAGCAGCTATGAAGCTTTCTTT

clone size: few
V gene: TRBV7-9
D gene: -
J gene: TRBJ1-2
CDR3 protein: CASSYRPPGQKGGYTF
CDR3 DNA: TGTGCCAGCAGCTACCGTCCCCCCGGACAGAAGGGAGGCTACACCTTC

clone size: -
V gene: TRBV30
D gene: -
J gene: TRBJ2-5
CDR3 protein: CAWTYSPAETQYF
CDR3 DNA: TGTGCCTGGACTTACTCCCCGGCGGAGACCCAGTACTTC

clone size: many
V gene: TRBV12-3/TRBV12-4
D gene: TRBD2
J gene: TRBJ2-3
CDR3 protein: CASSPSGSTDTQYF
CDR3 DNA: TGTGCCAGCAGTCCTAGCGGGAGCACAGATACGCAGTATTTT

clone size: many
V gene: TRBV6-2/TRBV6-3
D gene: -
J gene: TRBJ1-5
CDR3 protein: CASSYGRGNQPQHF
CDR3 DNA: TGTGCCAGCAGTTACGGCAGGGGCAATCAGCCCCAGCATTTT

clone size: many
V gene: TRBV3-1
D gene: -
J gene: TRBJ2-1
CDR3 protein: CASSQGIAEYNNEQFF
CDR3 DNA: TGTGCCAGCAGCCAAGGGATCGCAGAGTACAACAATGAGCAGTTCTTC

clone size: -
V gene: TRBV27
D gene: -
J gene: TRBJ1-2
CDR3 protein: CASSITPVGGYTF
CDR3 DNA: TGTGCCAGCAGTATCACCCCCGTTGGGGGCTACACCTTC

clone size: -
V gene: TRBV7-9
D gene: -
J gene: TRBJ2-3
CDR3 protein: CASSLQGPTDTQYF
CDR3 DNA: TGTGCCAGCAGCTTACAGGGGCCCACAGATACGCAGTATTTT

clone size: few
V gene: TRBV9
D gene: TRBD1
J gene: TRBJ2-1
CDR3 protein: CASSVGDRVAHEQFF
CDR3 DNA: TGTGCCAGCAGCGTAGGAGACAGGGTGGCCCATGAGCAGTTCTTC

clone size: -
V gene: TRBV20-1
D gene: -
J gene: TRBJ2-1
CDR3 protein: CSAKWGANEQFF
CDR3 DNA: TGCAGTGCTAAATGGGGGGCCAATGAGCAGTTCTTC

clone size: few
V gene: TRBV5-6
D gene: -
J gene: TRBJ2-7
CDR3 protein: CASSLTLGEQYF
CDR3 DNA: TGTGCCAGCAGCTTAACCCTCGGCGAGCAGTACTTC

clone size: many
V gene: TRBV12-3/TRBV12-4
D gene: TRBD2
J gene: TRBJ2-3
CDR3 protein: CASSLVLLASRPDTQYF
CDR3 DNA: TGTGCCAGCAGTTTAGTATTACTAGCGTCGCGCCCAGATACGCAGTATTTT

clone size: -
V gene: TRBV27
D gene: -
J gene: TRBJ1-1
CDR3 protein: CASSLSAGNTEAFF
CDR3 DNA: TGTGCCAGCAGTTTATCCGCAGGGAACACTGAAGCTTTCTTT

clone size: -
V gene: TRBV5-6
D gene: -
J gene: TRBJ2-7
CDR3 protein: CASSGAPSNEQYF
CDR3 DNA: TGTGCCAGCAGCGGGGCTCCATCCAACGAGCAGTACTTC

clone size: -
V gene: TRBV4-3
D gene: -
J gene: TRBJ2-1
CDR3 protein: CASSDYRSSYNEQFF
CDR3 DNA: TGCGCCAGCAGCGATTACCGTAGCTCCTACAATGAGCAGTTCTTC

clone size: -
V gene: TRBV20-1
D gene: -
J gene: TRBJ2-2
CDR3 protein: CSATGTPNTGELFF
CDR3 DNA: TGCAGTGCGACCGGGACGCCGAACACCGGGGAGCTGTTTTTT